This paragraph reports one TCR beta chain. This entry belongs to a study of blood T cell repertoires in COVID-19. The overall study: Italy, Spain and the United States were the sources of the convalescent and acute COVID-19 samples. Sample material is recorded as cDNA or gDNA derived from T cells, B-cell-depleted T cells, or PBMCs.

Original data processing: Cell counts per sample came from amplifying reference gene primers. The table came from immunoSEQ multiplex PCR; TCRdb's copy has only in-frame clones and leaves some out. That table gives V, J and clone size, and the DNA gave D and trimming. The table includes 41,000 or so clones, nearly 90% detected once. From germline, CDR1 is MGHDK and CDR2 SYGVNS. With 6 bases removed from V and 0 bases from J, the gap between germline ends came to 6 bases. This CDR3 contains 13 residues. The sample was peripheral blood. The TCR sequence derives from a man aged 55 to 69 with acute or convalescent COVID-19. This chain joins TRBV25-1 and TRBJ1-5; D not certain. The CDR3, as DNA: TGTGCCAGCAGGCGGGATAGCAATCAGCCCCAGCATTTT. Encoded protein: CASRRDSNQPQHF. The full variable domain, with the rest looked up from reference TRBV25-1 and TRBJ1-5, is EADIYQTPRYLVIGTGKKITLECSQTMGHDKMYWYQQDPGMELHLIHYSYGVNSTEKGDLSSESTVSRIRTEHFPLTLESARPSHTSQYLCASRRDSNQPQHFGDGTRLSIL.